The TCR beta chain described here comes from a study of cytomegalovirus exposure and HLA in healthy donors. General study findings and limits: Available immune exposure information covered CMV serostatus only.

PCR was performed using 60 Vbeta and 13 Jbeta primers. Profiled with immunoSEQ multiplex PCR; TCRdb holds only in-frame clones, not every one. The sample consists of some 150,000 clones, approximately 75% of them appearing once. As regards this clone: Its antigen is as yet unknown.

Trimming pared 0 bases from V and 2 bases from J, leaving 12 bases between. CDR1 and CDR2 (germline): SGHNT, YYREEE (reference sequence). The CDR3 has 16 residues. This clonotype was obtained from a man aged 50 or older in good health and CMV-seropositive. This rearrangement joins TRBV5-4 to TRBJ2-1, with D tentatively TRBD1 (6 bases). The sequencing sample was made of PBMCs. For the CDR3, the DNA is TGTGCCAGCAGCTTGGAGGTCAGGGGTGCCTACAATGAGCAGTTCTTC. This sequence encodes CASSLEVRGAYNEQFF.